Sequencing of this T cell receptor beta chain was carried out in a study of T cell responses to AZD1222 COVID-19 vaccine. Study observations and caveats: Repertoire sampling was restricted to post-peak T cell response timepoints.

Here immunoSEQ multiplex PCR was the method, and the copy in TCRdb shows in-frame clones only, minus some. The data hold fewer than 110,000 clones, with about 90% observed a single time. Concerning this clone itself: Its antigen remains unknown.

Germline CDR1 is LGHDT and CDR2 is YNNKEL (reference sequence). The length of the CDR3 is 18 residues. Trimming pared 4 bases from V and 1 base from J, leaving 20 bases between. The material sequenced was peripheral blood, taken 28 days after the second AZD1222 dose. The source of this sequence is an adult who received the AZD1222 COVID-19 vaccine. This chain connects TRBV3-1 (or the pseudogene TRBV3-2) to TRBJ1-5, with TRBD1 as a possible D gene (5 bases). In DNA form, the CDR3 reads TGTGCCAGCAGCCGGTCCGGGGGAGGGGAAGGGAGCAATCAGCCCCAGCATTTT. Protein: CASSRSGGGEGSNQPQHF.